This T cell receptor (beta chain) was recorded in a study of identifying expanded T cells in peripheral blood. Study-level points and caveats: Across healthy donors, higher total template counts meant significantly greater approximately two-week count variance. Technical replicates showed approximately 1.2 changed clones; around two weeks around 15; four weeks 19.

Measured with immunoSEQ multiplex PCR; TCRdb has only the in-frame clones, and not every one. The sample carries 100,000 to 150,000 clones, roughly 90% recorded once. Turning to this clone: No antigen is known for it.

No infections or other immune events were documented during collection. The sequence derives from a person aged 18 to 75 in good health. Sequencing used blood.

CDR3 in DNA: TGTGCCAGCAGCCTCGAACTCGGGACTGAGGACGAGCAGTACTTC. It encodes CASSLELGTEDEQYF. V is TRBV7-9 and J is TRBJ2-7; perhaps TRBD2 as D (6 bases). The length of the CDR3 is 15 residues. Looked up from germline, CDR1 is SEHNR and CDR2 is FQNEAQ (reference sequence). V was clipped by 5 bases and J by 5 bases, with 19 bases between them.